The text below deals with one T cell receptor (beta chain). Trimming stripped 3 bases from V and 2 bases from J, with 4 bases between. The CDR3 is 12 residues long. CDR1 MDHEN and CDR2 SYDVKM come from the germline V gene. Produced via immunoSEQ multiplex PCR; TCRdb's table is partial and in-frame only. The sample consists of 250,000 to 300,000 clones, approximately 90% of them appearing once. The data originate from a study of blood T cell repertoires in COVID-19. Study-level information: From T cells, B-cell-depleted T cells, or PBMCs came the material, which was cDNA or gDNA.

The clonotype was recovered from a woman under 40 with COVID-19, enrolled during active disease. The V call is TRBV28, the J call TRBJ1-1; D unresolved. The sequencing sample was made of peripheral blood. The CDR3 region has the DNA TGTGCCAGCAGTTTGTTAAACACTGAAGCTTTCTTT. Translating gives CASSLLNTEAFF.